This section outlines one TCR beta chain sequence together with its context. Sequencing was performed with immunoSEQ multiplex PCR; in TCRdb, only in-frame clones are kept and a portion is missing. The top ten hold about 1.2% of the sample, which has about 65,000 clones, less than 95% seen once. The data originate from a study of control samples from healthy donors and cancer patients. Per germline, CDR1 MNHEY and CDR2 SMNVEV (reference sequence). The CDR3 consists of 15 residues. Between the trimmed V and J ends, which lost 8 bases and 2 bases, there was a span of 19 bases. This clonotype originated in a woman between 50 and 59 years old with colorectal cancer. The chain links TRBV27 to TRBJ2-7; maybe TRBD1 (6 bases). The source material was PBMCs. CDR3 in DNA: TGTGCCAGCCGACAGGACAGCTTCTCTCCCTACGAGCAGTACTTC. Its protein product is CASRQDSFSPYEQYF.